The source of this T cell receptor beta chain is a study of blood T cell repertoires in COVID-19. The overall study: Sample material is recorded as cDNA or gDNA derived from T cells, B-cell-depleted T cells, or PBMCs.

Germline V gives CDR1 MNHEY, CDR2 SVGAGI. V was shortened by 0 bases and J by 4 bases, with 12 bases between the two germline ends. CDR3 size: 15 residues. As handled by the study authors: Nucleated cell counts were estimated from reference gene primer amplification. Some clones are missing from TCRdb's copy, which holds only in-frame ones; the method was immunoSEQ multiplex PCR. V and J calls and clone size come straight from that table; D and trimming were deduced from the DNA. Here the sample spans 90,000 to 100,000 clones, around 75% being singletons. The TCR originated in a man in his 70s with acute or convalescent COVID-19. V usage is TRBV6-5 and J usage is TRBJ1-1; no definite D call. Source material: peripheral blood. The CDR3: CASSYSAGVGTEAFF. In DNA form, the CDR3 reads TGTGCCAGCAGTTACTCGGCCGGGGTGGGCACTGAAGCTTTCTTT.